This TCR beta chain comes out of a study of blood T cell repertoires in COVID-19. Across the whole study: The origin of the acute and convalescent COVID-19 samples was the United States, Italy and Spain.

The CDR3 covers 15 residues. V dropped 4 bases and J dropped 5; count of bases not matched to a gene: 10. Germline CDR1 SGHRS, CDR2 YFSETQ. Sequencing was performed with immunoSEQ multiplex PCR; in TCRdb, only in-frame clones are kept and a portion is missing. The data hold roughly 180,000 clones, with approximately 86% observed a single time. Sequencing was performed on PBMCs or T cells enriched from blood (not recorded which). The receptor was isolated from a man in his sixties who had recovered from COVID-19. This chain connects TRBV5-1 to TRBJ1-1; 8 bases are shared with TRBD1. The CDR3 is CASSLHPDRVTEAFF. The CDR3 DNA reads as TGCGCCAGCAGCCTCCACCCGGACAGGGTAACTGAAGCTTTCTTT.